Following are 12 T cell receptor beta chains from one sample sequenced in a study of blood T cells in healthy people across ages. A sample-barcoded 5' primer and a J-beta primer mix were used in a second PCR of roughly 6 to 11 cycles. TCRdb used MiXCR to reprocess the 5' RACE reads, holding one entry per CDR3 protein. This table holds 1.6 million or so distinct CDR3 sequences, almost 35% found once. The specimen was blood. Every receptor here comes from a woman under 40 in good health.

J is TRBJ1-6 and V is TRBV20-1; D gene ambiguous. Germline V gene sequence: CDR1 DFQATT, CDR2 SNEGSKA (reference sequence). The length of the CDR3 is 14 residues. Trimming pared 3 bases from V and 1 base from J, leaving 7 bases between. CDR3 bases: TGCAGTGCTAGGCAGGAGTCCTATAATTCACCCCTCCACTTT. Residues: CSARQESYNSPLHF.

Of note for this clonotype: An end of the junction does not agree with germline; a read error may underlie this. The genes are TRBV7-8 and TRBJ2-6; TRBD2 is a possible D gene (5 bases). Per the germline V gene, CDR1 is SGHVS and CDR2 is FQNEAQ. The CDR3 length is 17 residues. The CDR3 loop reads CANSAITGFSGANVLTF. Here the CDR3 DNA reads TGTGCCAACAGCGCCATTACGGGGTTCTCTGGGGCCAACGTCCTGACTTTC. The whole variable domain, remainder taken from reference TRBV7-8 and TRBJ2-6, is GAGVSQSPRYKVAKRGQDVALRCDPISGHVSLFWYQQALGQGPEFLTYFQNEAQLDKSGLPSDRFFAERPEGSVSTLKIQRTQQEDSAVYLCANSAITGFSGANVLTFGAGSRLTVL.

This clonotype was counted between two and nine times. The chain recombines TRBV20-1 with TRBJ1-2; D is unclear. Looked up from germline, CDR1 is DFQATT and CDR2 is SNEGSKA (reference sequence). Trimming removed 3 bases from V and 3 bases from J, with 11 bases in between. The CDR3 extends over 13 amino acids. The CDR3 region is CSASGLLDYGYTF. The DNA for the CDR3 is TGCAGTGCTAGCGGTCTCCTGGACTATGGCTACACCTTC.

The table lists this clonotype with a few counts. The chain has TRBV20-1 and TRBJ2-4; weak D call: TRBD2 (5 bases). The CDR3 contains 13 residues. Per germline, CDR1 DFQATT and CDR2 SNEGSKA (reference sequence). V was clipped by 3 bases and J by 8 bases, with 14 bases between them. The CDR3 bases are TGCAGTGCTAGCCGGGGTTTTGCGGACATTCAGTACTTC. Translated: CSASRGFADIQYF.

Only a few counts were recorded for this clonotype. This chain connects TRBV14 to TRBJ1-4; 7 nucleotides line up with TRBD1. CDR1 and CDR2 (germline): SGHDN, FVKESK. The junction had 4 bases not matched to a gene; V was cut back by 4 bases and J by 8 bases. This CDR3 comprises 13 residues. CDR3 loop: CASSRTTGEKLFF. CDR3 in DNA: TGTGCCAGCAGCCGGACGACAGGGGAAAAACTGTTTTTT.

This clonotype was observed a few times. J is TRBJ1-4 and V is TRBV4-2, with 7 bases aligning to TRBD1. With 7 bases clipped from V and 4 bases from J, the junction kept 9 bases outside the gene matches. Germline loops: CDR1 LGHNA, CDR2 YNFKEQ. CDR3 length equals 15 residues. DNA of the CDR3: TGTGCCAGCATCCCTGAGGCAGGGGGTAATGAAAAACTGTTTTTT. It codes for CASIPEAGGNEKLFF.

This clonotype was seen only a few times. J is TRBJ2-7 and V is TRBV6-1; 10 bases are a match to TRBD1. CDR1 is MNHNS and CDR2 is SASEGT in the germline V gene. The CDR3 loop spans 14 amino acids. V shed 4 bases and J 4 bases; nucleotides not matched to a gene: 4. The DNA of the CDR3 is TGTGCCAGCAGTGTGACAGGGGGCCAGTACGAGCAGTACTTC. This sequence encodes CASSVTGGQYEQYF.

The table lists this clonotype with a few counts. The genes are TRBV11-2 and TRBJ2-7; D is unresolved. Germline V lookup: CDR1 SGHAT, CDR2 FQNNGV. Trimming shortened V by 1 base and J by 0 bases, and 7 bases separated the two germline ends. The CDR3 is made up of 14 amino acids. Written as DNA, the CDR3 is TGTGCCAGCAGCTTAGGGGCTGACTCCTACGAGCAGTACTTC. Translated, it gives CASSLGADSYEQYF.

This clonotype was seen a few times. The chain recombines TRBV15 with TRBJ2-1, with D hard to call. The CDR3 extends over 13 amino acids. Germline CDR1 reads LNHNV; CDR2 reads YYDKDF (reference sequence). V was shortened by 0 bases and J by 5 bases, with 5 bases between the two germline ends. The CDR3 is CATSRDPNNEQFF. Written as DNA, the CDR3 is TGTGCCACCAGCAGAGATCCGAACAATGAGCAGTTCTTC.

This clonotype was seen more than once but under ten times. The gene calls are TRBV7-9 and TRBJ2-7; 8 bases are shared with TRBD1. CDR3 length equals 17 residues. Germline V lookup: CDR1 SEHNR, CDR2 FQNEAQ (reference sequence). Trimming at V came to 5 bases and at J to 7 bases, leaving 19 bases not matched to a gene. CDR3 protein: CASSPFPRDRRAREQYF. CDR3 in DNA: TGTGCCAGCAGCCCATTCCCCCGGGACAGGAGGGCGCGGGAGCAGTACTTC.

In its sample, this clonotype was seen a few times. The rearrangement uses TRBV14 and TRBJ1-1; 7 bases align to TRBD1. Germline-derived CDR1 and CDR2 are SGHDN and FVKESK. The CDR3 sequence is 16 residues long. Unmatched junction bases numbered 9, after V lost 0 bases and J lost 5 bases. This chain's CDR3 is CASSQDRGARPTEAFF. The CDR3 bases are TGTGCCAGCAGCCAAGACAGGGGGGCGCGGCCGACTGAAGCTTTCTTT.

This clonotype was counted a few times. This chain uses TRBV28 with TRBJ2-3; 8 bases are shared with TRBD2. The junction had 22 bases not matched to a gene; V was cut back by 11 bases and J by 3 bases. The CDR3 consists of 18 residues. Germline loops: CDR1 MDHEN, CDR2 SYDVKM. In nucleotides, the CDR3 is TGTGCCGCCAGCCATCCTCCTCCAGCGGGAGTTTGGACAGATACGCAGTATTTT. It is translated as CAASHPPPAGVWTDTQYF.